Described below is a single T cell receptor beta chain sequence and its context. Germline V lookup: CDR1 LGHNA, CDR2 YNFKEQ. V shed 0 bases and J shed 6 bases, with 6 bases lying between them. This CDR3 comprises 13 residues. The sample belongs to a study of siplizumab effects on memory and regulatory T cells. Repertoires were generated with immunoSEQ multiplex PCR, while TCRdb's copy carries only in-frame clones and drops some. The profile shows 87,000 or so clones, around 94% of them singletons. This receptor was identified in a human donor in good health. The chain employs TRBV4-2 and TRBJ2-1; D is ambiguous. The sequencing sample was made of non-Treg CD4+ T cells sorted from blood. The CDR3 protein is CASSQDLVNEQFF. The CDR3 coding sequence is TGTGCCAGCAGCCAAGATTTGGTCAATGAGCAGTTCTTC.